A single sample is the source of the 22 T cell receptor beta chains below, sequenced in a study of technical replicates of blood from several donors. Profiled with immunoSEQ multiplex PCR; TCRdb holds only in-frame clones, not every one. The sample holds some 90,000 clones, about 95% seen once. The sequenced sample consisted of T cells isolated from PBMCs. The receptors stem from a human donor in good health.

The rearrangement joins TRBV28 to TRBJ2-1; 9 bases are a match to TRBD2. The CDR3 consists of 15 residues. The V gene's germline CDR1 is MDHEN and CDR2 SYDVKM. V was pared by 5 bases and J by 2 bases, with 4 bases of the junction left unmatched. The CDR3 region has the DNA TGTGCCAGCAGTGTCACTAGCGGGCCCTACAATGAGCAGTTCTTC. Its translation: CASSVTSGPYNEQFF.

V usage is TRBV27 and J usage is TRBJ2-7, with 12 positions matching TRBD2. This CDR3 region has 15 residues. V was pared by 8 bases and J by 3 bases, with 8 bases of the junction left unmatched. Germline-derived CDR1 and CDR2 are MNHEY and SMNVEV (reference sequence). The CDR3 loop is CASGGLAGRRYEQYF. The CDR3 DNA sequence: TGTGCCAGCGGCGGACTAGCGGGACGTCGCTACGAGCAGTACTTC.

The rearrangement joins TRBV27 to TRBJ1-2; unclear D gene. Trimming pared 6 bases from V and 4 bases from J, leaving 12 bases between. Germline V gene sequence: CDR1 MNHEY, CDR2 SMNVEV (reference sequence). CDR3 size: 13 residues. The CDR3 bases are TGTGCCAGCAGCCTCTCGACTGGCTATGGCTACACCTTC. It codes for CASSLSTGYGYTF.

The J gene is TRBJ2-7, the V gene TRBV7-2, with 7 bases lining up with TRBD1. J gave up 2 bases and V 3 bases, and 10 bases lay outside the gene matches. Germline lookup yields CDR1 SGHTA and CDR2 FQGNSA. The CDR3 length is 16 residues. CDR3 residues: CASSFNRWTGPYEQYF. CDR3 coding DNA: TGTGCCAGCAGCTTCAATAGGTGGACAGGACCCTACGAGCAGTACTTC.

In nucleotides, the CDR3 is TGTGCCAGCAGTGACGCAGAATATAGCAATCAGCCCCAGCATTTT. Translated: CASSDAEYSNQPQHF. The genes are TRBV2 and TRBJ1-5; no definite D call. Germline values: CDR1 SNHLY, CDR2 FYNNEI. V was pared by 3 bases and J by 0 bases, with 9 bases between. The CDR3 sequence is 15 residues long.

The rearrangement uses TRBV5-5 and TRBJ1-2; TRBD1 is a possible D gene (6 bases). Germline CDR1 SGHKS, CDR2 YYEKEE (reference sequence). There are 16 residues in the CDR3. With 3 bases removed from V and 5 bases from J, the gap between germline ends came to 20 bases. CDR3 sequence: CASSSPLTGGRYGYTF. In DNA form, the CDR3 reads TGTGCCAGCAGCTCACCCTTGACAGGAGGAAGATATGGCTACACCTTC.

The J gene is TRBJ1-2, the V gene TRBV7-8, with D possibly being TRBD1 (6 bases). The CDR3 has 15 amino acids. Looked up from germline, CDR1 is SGHVS and CDR2 is FQNEAQ. V lost 1 base to trimming and J lost 4 bases, with 13 bases between them. The CDR3 DNA follows: TGTGCCAGCAGCTTAGATGGCAGGGGTACCTATGGCTACACCTTC. Protein sequence: CASSLDGRGTYGYTF. The full variable domain, with the rest looked up from reference TRBV7-8 and TRBJ1-2, is GAGVSQSPRYKVAKRGQDVALRCDPISGHVSLFWYQQALGQGPEFLTYFQNEAQLDKSGLPSDRFFAERPEGSVSTLKIQRTQQEDSAVYLCASSLDGRGTYGYTFGSGTRLTVV.

The CDR3 coding sequence is TGTGCCAGCAGGGGCGACAGTACCACCCCCTACGAGCAGTACTTC. Its protein product is CASRGDSTTPYEQYF. The genes are TRBV2 and TRBJ2-7; tentative D call: TRBD1 (5 bases). The CDR3 length is 15 residues. V was shortened by 6 bases and J by 2 bases, with 17 bases between the two germline ends. Looked up from germline, CDR1 is SNHLY and CDR2 is FYNNEI.

This chain uses TRBV2 with TRBJ2-1; 7 bases fit TRBD2. The CDR3 sequence is 12 residues long. Germline CDR1 reads SNHLY; CDR2 reads FYNNEI. V shed 8 bases, J shed 8 bases, and the junction held 6 bases outside the gene matches. CDR3 nucleotide sequence: TGTGCCAGCCTACTAGCGCGGGATGAGCAGTTCTTC. It encodes CASLLARDEQFF.

V and J are TRBV30 and TRBJ2-7; TRBD1 agrees at 10 bases. The CDR3 is made up of 14 amino acids. Germline CDR1 reads GTSNPN; CDR2 reads SVGIG (reference sequence). V gave up 8 bases and J gave up 5 bases; unmatched junction bases: 12. The CDR3 spells CARHMGQGIHEQYF. The DNA for the CDR3 is TGTGCCCGACATATGGGACAGGGGATACACGAGCAGTACTTC.

The chain carries TRBV5-1 and TRBJ2-5; 9 positions agree with TRBD1. Losses at the gene ends were 4 bases for V and 4 bases for J; bases not matched to a gene: 8. The CDR3 extends over 15 amino acids. Per germline, CDR1 SGHRS and CDR2 YFSETQ. CDR3 sequence: CASSLGQGGGETQYF. In nucleotides, the CDR3 is TGCGCCAGCAGCCTGGGACAGGGAGGAGGAGAGACCCAGTACTTC.

V gene TRBV6-1 combines with J gene TRBJ1-3; 7 bases fit TRBD1. This CDR3 comprises 16 residues. Germline V lookup: CDR1 MNHNS, CDR2 SASEGT. With 2 bases clipped from V and 0 bases from J, the junction kept 4 bases outside the gene matches. CDR3 amino acids: CASSESRTGSGNTIYF. The DNA for the CDR3 is TGTGCCAGCAGTGAATCTCGGACAGGCTCTGGAAACACCATATATTTT.

This sequence joins TRBV6-1 and TRBJ1-2, with 8 bases aligning to TRBD1. From germline, CDR1 is MNHNS and CDR2 SASEGT. CDR3 length: 13 amino acids. The V segment lost 8 bases and the J segment 8 bases; nucleotides outside the gene matches: 10. In nucleotides, the CDR3 is TGTGCCAGCGGAGGCCAGGGGGCGAGAGGCTACACCTTC. Residues: CASGGQGARGYTF.

Only a few counts were recorded for this clone. The rearrangement joins TRBV10-3 to TRBJ2-5; D gene uncertain. Trimming took 2 bases from V and 5 from J, leaving 9 bases between them. The CDR3 loop spans 13 amino acids. Germline CDR1 ENHRY, CDR2 SYGVKD. The CDR3 loop is CAISEATAETQYF. CDR3 coding DNA: TGTGCCATCAGTGAGGCTACCGCGGAGACCCAGTACTTC.

CDR3 in DNA: TGTGCCAGCAGTCCGAACACCAACAGGGGAGGTAGATACGAGCAGTACTTC. It codes for CASSPNTNRGGRYEQYF. J is TRBJ2-7 and V is TRBV28; the D gene is possibly TRBD1 (7 bases). The CDR3 is 17 amino acids. The germline V gene encodes CDR1 MDHEN and CDR2 SYDVKM. Trimming stripped 5 bases from V and 4 bases from J, with 24 bases between.

This sequence joins TRBV6-5 and TRBJ2-1; 15 bases map to TRBD2. The germline gives CDR1 MNHEY, CDR2 SVGAGI. The CDR3 sequence is 15 residues long. The V and J ends lost 6 bases and 10 bases, in that order; junction bases with no gene match: 7. CDR3 in DNA: TGTGCCAGCAGGCTCGGACTAGCGGGAGGGGGGGAGCAGTTCTTC. It yields the protein CASRLGLAGGGEQFF.

J is TRBJ1-2 and V is TRBV28; D call uncertain. V was shortened by 3 bases and J by 4 bases, with 6 bases between the two germline ends. CDR3 size: 12 residues. The germline gives CDR1 MDHEN, CDR2 SYDVKM. CDR3 region: CASSLQSYGYTF. The DNA for the CDR3 is TGTGCCAGCAGTTTGCAGTCCTATGGCTACACCTTC.

In DNA, the CDR3 is TGTGCCAGCAGTGAAGGGACAGCCACCTACAATGAGCAGTTCTTC. This codes for CASSEGTATYNEQFF. The chain carries TRBV2 and TRBJ2-1, with D maybe TRBD1 (6 bases). The CDR3 length is 15 residues. V was shortened by 1 base and J by 2 bases, with 9 bases between the two germline ends. The germline gives CDR1 SNHLY, CDR2 FYNNEI.

The chain uses TRBV18 and TRBJ2-5; 9 bases align to TRBD1. After removal of 0 bases from V and 5 bases from J, the junction contained 7 bases not matched to a gene. The CDR3 length is 16 residues. Germline loops: CDR1 KGHSH, CDR2 LQKENI. CDR3 in amino acids: CASSPPTGGAQETQYF. As DNA, the CDR3 is TGTGCCAGCTCACCACCAACAGGGGGCGCCCAGGAGACCCAGTACTTC.

The gene calls are TRBV19 and TRBJ2-3, with D possibly matching TRBD2 (5 bases). The CDR3 spans 11 residues. V was trimmed by 6 bases and J by 7 bases, leaving 8 bases between them. CDR1 LNHDA and CDR2 SQIVND come from the germline V gene (reference sequence). The CDR3 loop is CASRFGNTQYF. CDR3 DNA: TGTGCCAGTAGGTTCGGGAATACGCAGTATTTT. The full variable domain, with the rest looked up from reference TRBV19 and TRBJ2-3, is DGGITQSPKYLFRKEGQNVTLSCEQNLNHDAMYWYRQDPGQGLRLIYYSQIVNDFQKGDIAEGYSVSREKKESFPLTVTSAQKNPTAFYLCASRFGNTQYFGPGTRLTVL.

This clone was observed once. The J gene is TRBJ1-2, the V gene TRBV28, with 9 positions matching TRBD1. After removal of 6 bases from V and 4 bases from J, the junction contained 9 bases not matched to a gene. Germline V CDR1 and CDR2: MDHEN, SYDVKM. This CDR3 comprises 15 residues. The CDR3 DNA reads TGTGCCAGCAGGGCCGAGGACAGGGGACTCTATGGCTACACCTTC. As protein: CASRAEDRGLYGYTF.

The chain uses TRBV14 and TRBJ1-2, with 9 bases lining up with TRBD1. The CDR3 covers 16 residues. The germline V gene encodes CDR1 SGHDN and CDR2 FVKESK. The V segment lost 2 bases and the J segment 2 bases; nucleotides outside the gene matches: 6. The CDR3: CASSQTGQGLNYGYTF. CDR3 DNA: TGTGCCAGCAGCCAAACCGGACAGGGGCTCAACTATGGCTACACCTTC.